This TCR beta chain was identified in a study of graft-versus-host responses after intestinal transplantation (dated by TCRdb to the early 2020s). As for the study more broadly: The transplants that recipients received were multivisceral, liver-intestinal, or isolated intestinal. Donor T cell macrochimerism was defined as a peak of at least 4% donor T cells among recipient peripheral blood mononuclear cells. Alloreactive clones were identified by sequencing pre-transplant mixed lymphocyte reaction products and comparing them with unstimulated pre-transplant donor and recipient T cells. Anti-thymocyte globulin induction was given to all recipients, followed by maintenance tacrolimus and steroids for 2 to 4 years. Bulk TCR-beta CDR3 sequencing was used to track graft-versus-host and host-versus-graft alloreactive T cell clones in the graft, circulation and bone marrow after intestinal transplantation. The cohort enrolled about two dozen intestinal transplant recipients, one of whom was a retransplant, and 3 patients without pretransplant specimens were excluded. Samples from a few later patients were sequenced in-house on an Illumina MiSeq with MiXCR processing rather than by the commercial service. The paper's findings and limits, for the study overall: Conclusions were limited by the relatively low number and heterogeneity of intestinal transplant patients. High GvH to HvG T cell clonal ratios were observed in the allografts of patients with donor T cell macrochimerism. Early after transplant, peak levels of circulating GvH clones were associated with declines in HvG clones. GvH clones were detected in recipient bone marrow, and some of these GvH clones were observed earlier in ileal mucosa or blood, consistent with an intestinal mucosal origin.

The method was the immunoSEQ multiplex PCR assay. For most patients, genomic DNA was isolated using the Qiagen DNeasy Blood and Tissue Kit and was shipped frozen to Adaptive Biotechnologies for TCR sequencing. High-throughput TCR-beta CDR3 sequencing of genomic DNA from most patients was performed by Adaptive Biotechnologies. The authors processed their data as follows. Adaptive's ImmunoSEQ software supplied the TCR sequencing data for approximately 18 patients, while MiXCR and VDJtools were used to process a few other patients. To correct CD4 versus CD8 sorting errors, any sequence found in both subsets at a frequency ratio below 5:1 was removed. Because the origin of CDR3 nucleotide sequences shared between donor and recipient could not be assigned, those sequences were removed. Alloreactive clones required at least 2-fold expansion over unstimulated cells and minimum CFSE-low frequency of 0.002% (template counts) or 0.001% (read counts). Clones were considered mappable if detected in sequenced pre-transplant spleen, lymph node, or MLR CFSE-low populations of the donor or recipient. The cumulative frequency of alloreactive clones was calculated as a percentage of all sequences, weighted by copy number. TCRdb limited this immuneACCESS table to in-frame rearrangements with V and J called. A share of clones is missing; checked studies link under half to unresolved V genes, and the rest is unexplained. V and J calls and clone size follow that table, whereas D and trimming were derived from the DNA. The sample has tens of thousands of clones on record, 90% of them singletons. 1.3% of the sample is held by the ten biggest clonotypes.

The intended sense of this specimen's time point label: cells obtained before transplantation from donor or recipient. CD3+CD4+ and CD3+CD8+ populations were FACS-sorted from unstimulated pre-transplant donor and recipient cells taken from spleen or lymph nodes. The sample holds one count of this clone. Its antigen is not yet known. There are no base qualities to consult, and no much larger clone falls within one base. The specimen was unstimulated CD8+ T cells sorted from spleen or lymph node cells, collected before intestinal transplant. The receptor comes from a human donor who received an intestinal transplant.

The DNA is TGTGCCAGCAGCCAAGATCGGACAGGGGGCAATGAGCAGTTCTTC. Its coded protein is CASSQDRTGGNEQFF. This chain is built from TRBV4-2 and TRBJ2-1, and TRBD1 matches 10 of the central bases. V has 0 bases trimmed and J has 6 bases trimmed; junction bases matching no gene number 2. From the cysteine up to the phenylalanine, the CDR3 has a length of 15 residues. The sequence is cut down to CDR3 DNA, 45 bases in frame from base 1. CDR1 and CDR2 (LGHNA, YNFKEQ) derive from the germline V gene.